This T cell receptor beta chain was observed in a study of T cell changes during pregnancy in multiple sclerosis. The CDR3 has 12 residues. Trimming took 7 bases from V and 7 from J, leaving 15 bases between them. Germline lookup yields CDR1 SGHTS and CDR2 YDEGEE. Profiled with immunoSEQ multiplex PCR; TCRdb holds only in-frame clones, not every one. This sample has about 42,000 clones, with around nine tenths found just once. In this sample, this clone turned up once. This TCR was sampled from a female donor with multiple sclerosis, enrolled in a pregnancy study. V and J are TRBV5-8 and TRBJ2-7; D is ambiguous. The specimen was CD4+ T cells from peripheral blood mononuclear cells, collected after pregnancy. The CDR3 reads CASGVLLSEQYF. CDR3 nucleotides: TGTGCCAGCGGAGTTCTCCTAAGTGAGCAGTACTTC.